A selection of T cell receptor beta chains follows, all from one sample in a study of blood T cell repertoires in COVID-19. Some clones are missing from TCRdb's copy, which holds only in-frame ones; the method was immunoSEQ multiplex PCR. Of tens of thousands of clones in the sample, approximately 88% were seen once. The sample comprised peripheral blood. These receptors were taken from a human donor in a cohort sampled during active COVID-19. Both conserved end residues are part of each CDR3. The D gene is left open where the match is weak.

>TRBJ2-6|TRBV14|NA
CASSQDPGGAGANVLTF
TGTGCCAGCAGCCAAGATCCGGGGGGCGCTGGGGCCAACGTCCTGACTTTC
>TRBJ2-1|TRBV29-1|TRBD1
CSGTGTGGPGVYNEQFF
TGCAGCGGGACCGGGACAGGGGGACCCGGGGTCTACAATGAGCAGTTCTTC
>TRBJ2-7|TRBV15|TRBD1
CATSGNRGSSYEQYF
TGTGCCACCAGCGGTAACAGGGGGTCTTCCTACGAGCAATACTTC
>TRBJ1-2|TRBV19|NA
CASSYRASLFGYTF
TGTGCCAGTAGCTACAGGGCGTCACTGTTTGGCTACACCTTC
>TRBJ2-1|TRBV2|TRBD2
CASSGGTSRNNEQFF
TGTGCCAGCAGTGGAGGGACTAGCCGAAACAATGAGCAGTTCTTC
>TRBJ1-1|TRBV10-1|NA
CASSEGRVDEAFF
TGCGCCAGCAGTGAAGGGAGGGTAGATGAAGCTTTCTTT
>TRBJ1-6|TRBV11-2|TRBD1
CASSLEGQGNSPLHF
TGTGCCAGCAGCTTAGAGGGACAGGGTAATTCACCCCTCCACTTT
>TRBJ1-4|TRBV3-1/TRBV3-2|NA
CASSRRQLDYEKLFF
TGTGCCAGCAGCCGCCGACAGTTGGATTATGAAAAACTGTTTTTT
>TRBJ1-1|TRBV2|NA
CASIRTMNTEAFF
TGTGCCAGCATTCGGACAATGAACACTGAAGCTTTCTTT
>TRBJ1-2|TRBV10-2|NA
CASSESRAGGYGYTF
TGCGCCAGCAGTGAGTCGAGAGCGGGCGGCTATGGCTACACCTTC
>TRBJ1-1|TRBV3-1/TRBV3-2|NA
CASSQMRGTEAFF
TGTGCCAGCAGCCAAATGCGGGGCACTGAAGCTTTCTTT
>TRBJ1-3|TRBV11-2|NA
CASSLDRAAVGNTIYF
TGTGCCAGCAGCTTAGATCGGGCAGCGGTTGGAAACACCATATATTTT
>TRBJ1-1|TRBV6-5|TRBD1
CASSYGTGGTEAFF
TGTGCCAGCAGTTACGGGACAGGGGGGACTGAAGCTTTCTTT
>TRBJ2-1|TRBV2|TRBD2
CASSTIAGGFNEQFF
TGTGCCAGCAGCACCATAGCGGGGGGGTTCAATGAGCAGTTCTTC